One sample yielded the 21 T cell receptor beta chains listed below, sequenced in a study of blood T cell repertoires in COVID-19. TCRdb's table, derived via immunoSEQ multiplex PCR, lists solely in-frame clones and lacks some. There are about 180,000 clones in the sample; 65% to 90% occur only once, and 1.5% to 1.7% lies in the top ten. The sequenced material came from peripheral blood. The receptors come from a human donor in a cohort sampled during active COVID-19.

This clone was counted between two and nine times. The V call is TRBV5-1, the J call TRBJ2-5; weak D call: TRBD2 (7 bases). Trimming removed 0 bases at V and 2 bases at J, with 23 bases between. The CDR3 totals 19 residues. Germline lookup yields CDR1 SGHRS and CDR2 YFSETQ. CDR3 region: CASSLDSRVGGGRQETQYF. The CDR3 region has the DNA TGCGCCAGCAGCTTGGATAGTCGGGTAGGCGGGGGCCGTCAAGAGACCCAGTACTTC. The full variable domain, completed using reference TRBV5-1 and TRBJ2-5, is KAGVTQTPRYLIKTRGQQVTLSCSPISGHRSVSWYQQTPGQGLQFLFEYFSETQRNKGNFPGRFSGRQFSNSRSEMNVSTLELGDSALYLCASSLDSRVGGGRQETQYFGPGTRLLVL.

This chain joins TRBV14 and TRBJ1-1; perhaps TRBD1 as D (5 bases). CDR3 length equals 15 residues. CDR1 is SGHDN, CDR2 FVKESK, per germline. V shed 4 bases and J shed 0 bases, with 12 bases lying between them. This chain's CDR3 is CASSPAGLMNTEAFF. Written as DNA, the CDR3 is TGTGCCAGCAGCCCGGCGGGGCTCATGAACACTGAAGCTTTCTTT.

V usage is TRBV19 and J usage is TRBJ2-7; no firm D call. In germline, CDR1 is LNHDA, CDR2 SQIVND (reference sequence). Trimming left V 5 bases short and J 0 bases short, with 5 bases between. The CDR3 is made up of 12 amino acids. CDR3 sequence reads: CASSVSSYEQYF. The CDR3 coding sequence is TGTGCCAGTAGTGTGAGCTCCTACGAGCAGTACTTC.

The chain carries TRBV10-3 and TRBJ2-3, with TRBD2 identical over 7 bases. Germline CDR1 and CDR2: ENHRY and SYGVKD. The CDR3 is 13 amino acids. Trimming at V came to 7 bases and at J to 7 bases, leaving 8 bases not matched to a gene. This CDR3 is CAIKGGSIHTQYF. The DNA for the CDR3 is TGTGCCATCAAGGGCGGGAGTATCCATACGCAGTATTTT.

The chain is built from TRBV28 and TRBJ1-2; 8 nucleotides line up with TRBD1. J lost 1 base, V lost 6 bases, and 4 bases had no gene match. This CDR3 region has 14 residues. Germline V gives CDR1 MDHEN, CDR2 SYDVKM. CDR3 nucleotides: TGTGCCAGCAGATCACAGGGGGGTAACTATGGCTACACCTTC. This sequence encodes CASRSQGGNYGYTF.

Only a few counts were recorded for this clone. The chain is built from TRBV7-9 and TRBJ1-2, with 11 bases that match TRBD1. V gave up 4 bases and J gave up 4 bases; unmatched junction bases: 14. The CDR3 consists of 18 residues. Germline lookup yields CDR1 SEHNR and CDR2 FQNEAQ (reference sequence). DNA of the CDR3: TGTGCCAGCAGCTCTATCCGTCGGACAGGGGGCGCCGGCTATGGCTACACCTTC. The encoded protein is CASSSIRRTGGAGYGYTF. The whole variable domain, filled in from reference TRBV7-9 and TRBJ1-2, reads DTGVSQNPRHKITKRGQNVTFRCDPISEHNRLYWYRQTLGQGPEFLTYFQNEAQLEKSRLLSDRFSAERPKGSFSTLEIQRTEQGDSAMYLCASSSIRRTGGAGYGYTFGSGTRLTVV.

The genes are TRBV7-3 and TRBJ2-1; a possible D gene is TRBD2 (5 bases). Germline V gene lookup returns CDR1 SGHTA and CDR2 FQGTGA. Trimming left V 5 bases short and J 5 bases short, with 16 bases between. The CDR3 is 15 residues long. CDR3: CASSHSTSGNNEQFF. In DNA form, the CDR3 reads TGTGCCAGCAGCCATAGTACGAGCGGAAACAATGAGCAGTTCTTC.

The chain has TRBV11-2 and TRBJ2-7, with 9 bases lining up with TRBD1. The CDR3 length is 15 residues. Germline V CDR1 and CDR2: SGHAT, FQNNGV. Trimming at V came to 4 bases and at J to 5 bases, leaving 9 bases not matched to a gene. The CDR3 DNA sequence: TGTGCCAGCAGCTGGGGGGGACAGGGTAAGGACGAGCAGTACTTC. Translating gives CASSWGGQGKDEQYF. Filled out from reference TRBV11-2 and TRBJ2-7, the complete variable domain reads EAGVAQSPRYKIIEKRQSVAFWCNPISGHATLYWYQQILGQGPKLLIQFQNNGVVDDSQLPKDRFSAERLKGVDSTLKIQPAKLEDSAVYLCASSWGGQGKDEQYFGPGTRLTVT.

This clone turned up a few times. The chain recombines TRBV27 with TRBJ1-2, with 7 bases that match TRBD1. The CDR3 extends over 14 amino acids. Germline CDR1 reads MNHEY; CDR2 reads SMNVEV (reference sequence). Trimming cost V 4 bases and J 8 bases; bases outside gene matches: 10. CDR3: CASSSSTGAQGYTF. In DNA, the CDR3 is TGTGCCAGCAGTTCGAGTACAGGGGCGCAAGGCTACACCTTC.

This clone was recorded once. V is TRBV25-1 and J is TRBJ2-7, with 9 nucleotides matching TRBD1. Losses at the gene ends were 5 bases for V and 3 bases for J; bases not matched to a gene: 11. The CDR3 sequence is 16 residues long. Germline assignment: CDR1 MGHDK and CDR2 SYGVNS. CDR3 coding DNA: TGTGCCAGCAGTCCGATGGCCGGGACAGGGTTCTACGAGCAGTACTTC. It specifies CASSPMAGTGFYEQYF.

The chain uses TRBV27 and TRBJ2-3, with 9 nucleotides matching TRBD2. V was pared by 3 bases and J by 6 bases, with 10 bases of the junction left unmatched. This CDR3 region has 16 residues. Germline V gene sequence: CDR1 MNHEY, CDR2 SMNVEV (reference sequence). The CDR3 region is CASSFASGMTLDTQYF. CDR3 DNA: TGTGCCAGCAGTTTTGCTAGCGGGATGACTCTCGATACGCAGTATTTT.

The V and J genes are TRBV7-8 and TRBJ1-6, with D unclear. V was clipped by 1 base and J by 0 bases, with 7 bases between them. The CDR3 length is 16 residues. Germline V gene data show CDR1 as SGHVS and CDR2 as FQNEAQ. The CDR3 loop is CASSLDGSSYNSPLHF. The DNA of the CDR3 is TGTGCCAGCAGCTTAGATGGGAGCTCCTATAATTCACCCCTCCACTTT.

The chain employs TRBV4-3 and TRBJ1-3; D remains ambiguous. CDR3 length: 15 amino acids. V was clipped by 1 base and J by 4 bases, with 11 bases between them. Germline V gene sequence: CDR1 LGHNA, CDR2 YSLEER. The CDR3 reads CASSQGLALGNTIYF. In nucleotides, the CDR3 is TGCGCCAGCAGCCAAGGGTTGGCCTTAGGAAACACCATATATTTT.

The J gene is TRBJ2-7, the V gene TRBV28; the D gene is possibly TRBD1 (5 bases). CDR1 and CDR2 from the germline V gene are MDHEN and SYDVKM. V lost 2 bases and J 3 bases, leaving 8 bases between the germline ends. This CDR3 is 13 amino acids long. Here the CDR3 reads CASSLGRGYEQYF. CDR3 DNA sequence: TGTGCCAGCAGTTTAGGAAGGGGCTACGAGCAGTACTTC.

The chain carries TRBV19 and TRBJ2-1; maybe TRBD2 (5 bases). This CDR3 comprises 17 residues. Germline-derived CDR1 and CDR2 are LNHDA and SQIVND (reference sequence). The V end was cut by 1 base, the J end by 0 bases, with 13 bases between. CDR3 in DNA: TGTGCCAGTAGTATAGGAGGCGGGCTCCTCTCCTACAATGAGCAGTTCTTC. As protein: CASSIGGGLLSYNEQFF.

V and J are TRBV11-2 and TRBJ2-3; the D gene is possibly TRBD1 (5 bases). The V gene lost 6 bases and the J gene lost 0 bases, with 13 bases spanning the gap. The CDR3 is 15 residues long. In germline, CDR1 is SGHAT, CDR2 FQNNGV. The CDR3 spells CASSNRITSTDTQYF. The CDR3 coding sequence is TGTGCCAGCAGTAACAGGATAACGAGCACAGATACGCAGTATTTT. Full variable domain (missing parts from reference TRBV11-2 and TRBJ2-3): EAGVAQSPRYKIIEKRQSVAFWCNPISGHATLYWYQQILGQGPKLLIQFQNNGVVDDSQLPKDRFSAERLKGVDSTLKIQPAKLEDSAVYLCASSNRITSTDTQYFGPGTRLTVL.

The chain has TRBV3-1 (or the pseudogene TRBV3-2) and TRBJ2-7, with D possibly TRBD1 on 6 matching bases. Trimming stripped 1 base from V and 5 bases from J, with 18 bases between. From germline, CDR1 is LGHDT and CDR2 YNNKEL (reference sequence). The CDR3 consists of 16 residues. The chain's CDR3 is CASSQVGLSRGNEQYF. The CDR3 nucleotides are TGTGCCAGCAGCCAAGTAGGGCTTAGCAGGGGAAACGAGCAGTACTTC.

Comments on this clone: The same CDR3 arises from other DNA sequences in this sample as well. The rearrangement joins TRBV4-1 to TRBJ1-1, with D unresolved. Germline V gene data show CDR1 as MGHRA and CDR2 as YSYEKL. V gave up 4 bases and J gave up 0 bases, with 9 bases separating them. CDR3 length: 14 residues. The CDR3 DNA is TGCGCCAGCAGCCGAAACAGAGTGAACACTGAAGCTTTCTTT. Translation gives CASSRNRVNTEAFF.

The gene calls are TRBV5-4 and TRBJ1-4; D ambiguous. V lost 0 bases and J lost 0, with 6 bases in between. This CDR3 spans 15 amino acids. Per the germline V gene, CDR1 is SGHNT and CDR2 is YYREEE (reference sequence). The CDR3 nucleotides read TGTGCCAGCAGCTTGGGACAAGCAACTAATGAAAAACTGTTTTTT. Translated, it gives CASSLGQATNEKLFF.

The chain has TRBV28 and TRBJ2-2, with D maybe TRBD2 (6 bases). The CDR3 totals 14 residues. V was cut by 1 base and J by 5 bases, with 8 bases left in between. The germline V gene encodes CDR1 MDHEN and CDR2 SYDVKM. The CDR3 coding sequence is TGTGCCAGCAGTTTATCGGCGGGGACCGGGGAGCTGTTTTTT. Protein sequence: CASSLSAGTGELFF.

Here the CDR3 DNA reads TGTGCCAGCAGTGAAGCGACAGGACCCTATAGCAATCAGCCCCAGCATTTT. It codes for CASSEATGPYSNQPQHF. The rearrangement uses TRBV2 and TRBJ1-5; possible D gene TRBD1, 6 bases. The CDR3 totals 17 residues. V dropped 0 bases and J dropped 0 bases, with 12 bases sitting between them. Per the germline V gene, CDR1 is SNHLY and CDR2 is FYNNEI.